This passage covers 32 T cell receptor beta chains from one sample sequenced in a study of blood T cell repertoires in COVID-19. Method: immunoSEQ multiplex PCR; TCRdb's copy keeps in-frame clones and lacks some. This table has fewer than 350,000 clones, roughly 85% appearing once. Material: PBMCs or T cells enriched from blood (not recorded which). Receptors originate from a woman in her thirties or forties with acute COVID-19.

The CDR3: CASSGDTTQNYGYTF. The CDR3 bases are TGTGCCAGCAGCGGTGACACAACGCAAAACTATGGCTACACCTTC. The chain carries TRBV2 and TRBJ1-2; D is ambiguous. Trimming cost V 6 bases and J 2 bases, with 16 bases left between them. This CDR3 has 15 residues. From germline, CDR1 is SNHLY and CDR2 FYNNEI. Together with reference TRBV2 and TRBJ1-2, the CDR3 gives the full variable domain: EPEVTQTPSHQVTQMGQEVILRCVPISNHLYFYWYRQILGQKVEFLVSFYNNEISEKSEIFDDQFSVERPDGSNFTLKIRSTKLEDSAMYFCASSGDTTQNYGYTFGSGTRLTVV.

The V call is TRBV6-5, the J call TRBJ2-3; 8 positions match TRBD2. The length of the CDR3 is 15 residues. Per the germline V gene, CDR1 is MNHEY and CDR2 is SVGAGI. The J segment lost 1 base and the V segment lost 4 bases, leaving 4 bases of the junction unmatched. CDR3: CASSSKTSGTDTQYF. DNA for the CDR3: TGTGCCAGCAGTTCCAAGACTAGCGGCACAGATACGCAGTATTTT.

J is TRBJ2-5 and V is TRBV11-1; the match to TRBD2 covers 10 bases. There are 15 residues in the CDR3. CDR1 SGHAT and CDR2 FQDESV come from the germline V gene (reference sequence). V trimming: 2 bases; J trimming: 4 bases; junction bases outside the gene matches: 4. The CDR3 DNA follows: TGTGCCAGCAGCTTACTAGCGGGAGTCAGAGAGACCCAGTACTTC. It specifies CASSLLAGVRETQYF.

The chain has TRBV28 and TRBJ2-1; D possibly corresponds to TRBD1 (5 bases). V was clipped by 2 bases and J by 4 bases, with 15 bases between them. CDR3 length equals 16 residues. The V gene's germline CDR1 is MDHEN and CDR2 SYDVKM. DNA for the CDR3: TGTGCCAGCAGTTTACGTCAGGGTCCCCTTTACAATGAGCAGTTCTTC. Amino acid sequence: CASSLRQGPLYNEQFF. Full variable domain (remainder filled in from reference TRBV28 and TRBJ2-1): DVKVTQSSRYLVKRTGEKVFLECVQDMDHENMFWYRQDPGLGLRLIYFSYDVKMKEKGDIPEGYSVSREKKERFSLILESASTNQTSMYLCASSLRQGPLYNEQFFGPGTRLTVL.

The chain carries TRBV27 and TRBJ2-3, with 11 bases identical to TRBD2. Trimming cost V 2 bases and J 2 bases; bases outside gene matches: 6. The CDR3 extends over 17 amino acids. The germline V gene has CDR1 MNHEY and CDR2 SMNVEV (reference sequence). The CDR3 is CASSLGEGLADTDTQYF. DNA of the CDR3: TGTGCCAGCAGTTTAGGGGAGGGACTAGCGGACACAGATACGCAGTATTTT.

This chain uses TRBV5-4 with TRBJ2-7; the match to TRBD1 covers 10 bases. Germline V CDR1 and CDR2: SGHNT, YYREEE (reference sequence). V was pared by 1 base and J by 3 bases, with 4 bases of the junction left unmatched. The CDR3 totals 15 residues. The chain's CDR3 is CASSLSGTGVYEQYF. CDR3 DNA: TGTGCCAGCAGCTTGAGTGGGACAGGGGTCTACGAGCAGTACTTC. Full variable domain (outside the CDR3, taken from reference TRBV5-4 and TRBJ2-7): ETGVTQSPTHLIKTRGQQVTLRCSSQSGHNTVSWYQQALGQGPQFIFQYYREEENGRGNFPPRFSGLQFPNYSSELNVNALELDDSALYLCASSLSGTGVYEQYFGPGTRLTVT.

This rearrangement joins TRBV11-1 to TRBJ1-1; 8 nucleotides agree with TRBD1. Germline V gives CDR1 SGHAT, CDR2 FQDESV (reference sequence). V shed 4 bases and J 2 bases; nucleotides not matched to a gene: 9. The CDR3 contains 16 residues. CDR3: CASSSGKTGVNTEAFF. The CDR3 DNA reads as TGTGCCAGCAGCTCTGGGAAGACAGGGGTAAACACTGAAGCTTTCTTT.

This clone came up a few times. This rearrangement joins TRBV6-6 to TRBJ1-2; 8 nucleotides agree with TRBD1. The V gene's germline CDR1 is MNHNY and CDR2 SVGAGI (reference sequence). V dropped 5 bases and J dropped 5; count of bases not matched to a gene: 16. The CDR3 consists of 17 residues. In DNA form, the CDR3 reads TGTGCCAGCAGTCCATCACCCTGGCAGGGGGCGGTGTATGGCTACACCTTC. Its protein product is CASSPSPWQGAVYGYTF.

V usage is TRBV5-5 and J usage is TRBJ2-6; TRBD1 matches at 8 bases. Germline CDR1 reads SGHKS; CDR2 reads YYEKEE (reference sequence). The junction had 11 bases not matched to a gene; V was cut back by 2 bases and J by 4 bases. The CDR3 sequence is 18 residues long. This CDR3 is CASSFPGTGPRGANVLTF. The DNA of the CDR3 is TGTGCCAGCAGCTTCCCCGGGACAGGTCCCAGGGGGGCCAACGTCCTGACTTTC. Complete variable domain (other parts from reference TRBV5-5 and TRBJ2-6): DAGVTQSPTHLIKTRGQQVTLRCSPISGHKSVSWYQQVLGQGPQFIFQYYEKEERGRGNFPDRFSARQFPNYSSELNVNALLLGDSALYLCASSFPGTGPRGANVLTFGAGSRLTVL.

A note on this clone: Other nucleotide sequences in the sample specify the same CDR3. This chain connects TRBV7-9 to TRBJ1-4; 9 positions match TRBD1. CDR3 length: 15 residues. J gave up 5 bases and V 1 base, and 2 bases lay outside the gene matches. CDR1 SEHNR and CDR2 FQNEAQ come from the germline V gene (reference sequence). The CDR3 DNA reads TGTGCCAGCAGCTTAGAAGGGACAGGGAATGAAAAACTGTTTTTT. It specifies CASSLEGTGNEKLFF.

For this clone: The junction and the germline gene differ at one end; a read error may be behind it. CDR3 sequence (DNA): TGTGCCAGCAGTGAGAGACTAGCGGGAGGCATTCTTAACTTC. Translation: CASSERLAGGILNF. The chain carries TRBV4-2 and TRBJ2-7; 13 bases align to TRBD2. The CDR3 spans 14 residues. Germline CDR1 is LGHNA and CDR2 is YNFKEQ.

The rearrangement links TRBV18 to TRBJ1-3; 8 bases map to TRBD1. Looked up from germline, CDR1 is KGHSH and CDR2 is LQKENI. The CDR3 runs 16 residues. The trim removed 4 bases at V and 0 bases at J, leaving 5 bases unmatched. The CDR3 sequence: CASSQGQVGSGNTIYF. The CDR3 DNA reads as TGTGCCAGCTCACAGGGACAGGTGGGCTCTGGAAACACCATATATTTT. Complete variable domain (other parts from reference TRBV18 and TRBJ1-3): NAGVMQNPRHLVRRRGQEARLRCSPMKGHSHVYWYRQLPEEGLKFMVYLQKENIIDESGMPKERFSAEFPKEGPSILRIQQVVRGDSAAYFCASSQGQVGSGNTIYFGEGSWLTVV.

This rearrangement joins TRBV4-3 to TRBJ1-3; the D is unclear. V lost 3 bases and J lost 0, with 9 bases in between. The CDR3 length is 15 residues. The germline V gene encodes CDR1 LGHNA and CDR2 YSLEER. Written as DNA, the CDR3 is TGCGCCAGCAGCCAGATCGGGGTCTCTGGAAACACCATATATTTT. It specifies CASSQIGVSGNTIYF.

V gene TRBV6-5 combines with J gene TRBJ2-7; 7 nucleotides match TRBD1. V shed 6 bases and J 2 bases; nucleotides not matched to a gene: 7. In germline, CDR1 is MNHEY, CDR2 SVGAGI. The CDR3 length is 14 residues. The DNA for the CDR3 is TGTGCCAGCAGCGAGCTGACAGGGACCTACGAGCAGTACTTC. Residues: CASSELTGTYEQYF.

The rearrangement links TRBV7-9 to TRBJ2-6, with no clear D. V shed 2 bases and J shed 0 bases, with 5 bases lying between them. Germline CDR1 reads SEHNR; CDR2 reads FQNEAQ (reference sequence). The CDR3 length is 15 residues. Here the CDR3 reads CASSLRLSGANVLTF. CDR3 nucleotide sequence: TGTGCCAGCAGCTTACGACTCTCTGGGGCCAACGTCCTGACTTTC.

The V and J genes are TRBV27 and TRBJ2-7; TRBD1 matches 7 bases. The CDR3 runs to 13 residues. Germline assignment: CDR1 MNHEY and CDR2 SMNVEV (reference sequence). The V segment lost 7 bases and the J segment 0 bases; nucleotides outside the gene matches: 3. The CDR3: CASNRQGSYEQYF. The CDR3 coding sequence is TGTGCCAGCAACCGACAGGGCTCCTACGAGCAGTACTTC.

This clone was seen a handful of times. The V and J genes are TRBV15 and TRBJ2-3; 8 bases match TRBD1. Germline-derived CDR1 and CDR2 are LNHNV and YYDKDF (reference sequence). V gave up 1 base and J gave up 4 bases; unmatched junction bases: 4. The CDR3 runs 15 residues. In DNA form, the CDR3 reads TGTGCCACCAGCAGAGGGTCAGGGGGCCCAGATACGCAGTATTTT. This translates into CATSRGSGGPDTQYF.

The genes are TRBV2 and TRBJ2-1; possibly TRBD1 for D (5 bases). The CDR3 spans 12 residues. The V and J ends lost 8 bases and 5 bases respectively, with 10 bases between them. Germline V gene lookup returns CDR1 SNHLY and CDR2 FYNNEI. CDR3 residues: CASHIRDNEQFF. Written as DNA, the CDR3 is TGTGCCAGCCATATCAGGGACAATGAGCAGTTCTTC.

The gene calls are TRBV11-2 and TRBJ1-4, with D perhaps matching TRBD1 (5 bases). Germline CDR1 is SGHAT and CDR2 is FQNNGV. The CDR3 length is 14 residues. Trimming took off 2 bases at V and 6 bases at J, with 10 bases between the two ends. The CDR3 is CASSLQGRDEKLFF. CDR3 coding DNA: TGTGCCAGCAGCTTACAGGGTCGAGATGAAAAACTGTTTTTT.

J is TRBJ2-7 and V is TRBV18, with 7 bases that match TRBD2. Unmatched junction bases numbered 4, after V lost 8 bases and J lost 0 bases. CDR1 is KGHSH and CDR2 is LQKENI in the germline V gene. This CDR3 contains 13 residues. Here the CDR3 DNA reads TGTGCCAGCGGGCGGGGGAGCTCCTACGAGCAGTACTTC. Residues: CASGRGSSYEQYF.

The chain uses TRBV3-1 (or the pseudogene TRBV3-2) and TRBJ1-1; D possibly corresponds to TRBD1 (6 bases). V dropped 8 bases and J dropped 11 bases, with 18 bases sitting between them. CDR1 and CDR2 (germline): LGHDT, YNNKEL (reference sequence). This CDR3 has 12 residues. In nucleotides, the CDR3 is TGTGCCAGCGGGGGACACCGTCTTGGGGCTTTCTTT. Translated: CASGGHRLGAFF.

The DNA for the CDR3 is TGTGCCAGCTCACCCACAGGGGCTGGCTACACCTTC. This sequence encodes CASSPTGAGYTF. The gene calls are TRBV18 and TRBJ1-2; 7 nucleotides align to TRBD1. CDR3 length: 12 residues. V lost 3 bases and J lost 7; bases outside the gene matches: 2. CDR1 and CDR2 from the germline V gene are KGHSH and LQKENI.

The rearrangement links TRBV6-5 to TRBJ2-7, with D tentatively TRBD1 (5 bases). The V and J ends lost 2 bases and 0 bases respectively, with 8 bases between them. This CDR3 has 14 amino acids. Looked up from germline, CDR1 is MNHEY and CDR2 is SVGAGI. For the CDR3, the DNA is TGTGCCAGCAGTTACGGGGCCCTCTCCTACGAGCAGTACTTC. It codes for CASSYGALSYEQYF.

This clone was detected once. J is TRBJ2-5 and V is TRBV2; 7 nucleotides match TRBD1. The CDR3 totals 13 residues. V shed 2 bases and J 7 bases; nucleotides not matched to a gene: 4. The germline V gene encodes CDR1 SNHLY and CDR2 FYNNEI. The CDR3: CASSETGDSTQYF. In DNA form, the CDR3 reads TGTGCCAGCAGTGAAACAGGGGATTCGACCCAGTACTTC.

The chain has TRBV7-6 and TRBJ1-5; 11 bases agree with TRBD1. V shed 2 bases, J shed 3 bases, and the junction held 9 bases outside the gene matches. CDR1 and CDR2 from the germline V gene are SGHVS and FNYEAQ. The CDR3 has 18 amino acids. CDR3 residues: CASSLKPRGQGDNQPQHF. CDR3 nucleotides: TGTGCCAGCAGCTTAAAACCCCGGGGACAGGGGGACAATCAGCCCCAGCATTTT.

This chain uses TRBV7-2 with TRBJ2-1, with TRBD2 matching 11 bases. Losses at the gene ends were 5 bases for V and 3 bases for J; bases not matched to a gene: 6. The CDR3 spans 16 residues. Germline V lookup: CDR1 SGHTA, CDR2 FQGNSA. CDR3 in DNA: TGTGCCAGCAGCCCCCCTAGCGGGAGGCTCTACAATGAGCAGTTCTTC. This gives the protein CASSPPSGRLYNEQFF.

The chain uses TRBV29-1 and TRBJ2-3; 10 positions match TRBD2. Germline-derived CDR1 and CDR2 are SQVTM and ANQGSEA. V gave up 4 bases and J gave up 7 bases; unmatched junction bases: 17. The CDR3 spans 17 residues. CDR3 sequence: CSVVLGQVAGGWNTQYF. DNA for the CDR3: TGCAGCGTTGTTTTGGGTCAGGTAGCGGGGGGATGGAATACGCAGTATTTT.

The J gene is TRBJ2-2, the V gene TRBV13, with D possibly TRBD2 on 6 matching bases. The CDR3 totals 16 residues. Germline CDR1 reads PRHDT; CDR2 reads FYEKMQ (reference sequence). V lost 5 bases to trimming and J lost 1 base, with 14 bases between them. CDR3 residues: CASSPRGAWNTGELFF. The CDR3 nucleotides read TGTGCCAGCAGCCCTCGCGGGGCCTGGAACACCGGGGAGCTGTTTTTT.

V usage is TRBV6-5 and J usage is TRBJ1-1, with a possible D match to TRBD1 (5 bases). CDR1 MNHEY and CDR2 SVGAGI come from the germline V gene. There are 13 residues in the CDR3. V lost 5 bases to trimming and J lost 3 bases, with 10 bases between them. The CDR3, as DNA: TGTGCCAGCAGTCGCGGGGGATACACTGAAGCTTTCTTT. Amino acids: CASSRGGYTEAFF.

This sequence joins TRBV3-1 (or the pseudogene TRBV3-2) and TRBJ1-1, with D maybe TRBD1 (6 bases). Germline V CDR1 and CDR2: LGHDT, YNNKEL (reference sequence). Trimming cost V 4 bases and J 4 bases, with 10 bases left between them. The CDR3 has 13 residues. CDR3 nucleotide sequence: TGTGCCAGCAGCCCAGGGGCTGTCACTGAAGCTTTCTTT. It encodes CASSPGAVTEAFF.

The chain's CDR3 is CASSFGPDSSGNTIYF. The DNA for the CDR3 is TGCGCCAGCAGCTTTGGGCCTGACAGCTCTGGAAACACCATATATTTT. V and J are TRBV5-1 and TRBJ1-3; maybe TRBD1 (5 bases). V shed 2 bases and J shed 0 bases, with 12 bases lying between them. This CDR3 spans 16 amino acids. Germline V CDR1 and CDR2: SGHRS, YFSETQ.

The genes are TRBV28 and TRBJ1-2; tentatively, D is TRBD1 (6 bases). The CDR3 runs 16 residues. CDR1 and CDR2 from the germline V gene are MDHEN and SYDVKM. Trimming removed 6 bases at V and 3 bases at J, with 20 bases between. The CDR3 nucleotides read TGTGCCAGCAGCTCACTCGGGACACCCGAGGACTATGGCTACACCTTC. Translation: CASSSLGTPEDYGYTF.